What follows describes a single T cell receptor (beta chain). The antigen remains unidentified. One entry per CDR3 protein, called by TCRdb with MiXCR from the reads. The table has 750,000 to 900,000 distinct CDR3 sequences, about 29% seen once. This CDR3 is 15 amino acids long. Per the germline V gene, CDR1 is SEHNR and CDR2 is FQNEAQ (reference sequence). The J segment lost 7 bases and the V segment lost 2 bases, leaving 7 bases of the junction unmatched. The source of the sample is a study of T cell repertoires in cytomegalovirus infection. The sequence was obtained from a human donor in good health (CMV status not recorded). Some clones in this sample may be carry-over from other donors' samples. The rearrangement links TRBV7-9 to TRBJ2-1, with 8 bases matching TRBD1. The specimen comprised cultured CD8+ T cells from PBMCs, sampled from culture after CMV antigen stimulation. CDR3 region: CASSLSFGQGNEQFF. CDR3 nucleotides: TGTGCCAGCAGCTTAAGTTTCGGACAGGGTAATGAGCAGTTCTTC. Full variable domain (missing parts from reference TRBV7-9 and TRBJ2-1): DTGVSQNPRHKITKRGQNVTFRCDPISEHNRLYWYRQTLGQGPEFLTYFQNEAQLEKSRLLSDRFSAERPKGSFSTLEIQRTEQGDSAMYLCASSLSFGQGNEQFFGPGTRLTVL.